What follows describes a single TCR beta chain. Its antigen target is currently unknown. No per-base quality is available; no much larger clone lies one base away. The data stem from a study of resident and recirculating memory T cells in vitiligo listed by TCRdb under 2018. With regard to the full study: The study took epidermis from shave biopsies of two lesional and two nonlesional sites, plus PBMCs, from each of a few stable vitiligo patients for TCR beta sequencing. Samples were homogenized without cell sorting just before genomic DNA extraction with the Qiagen DNeasy Blood & Tissue Kit. The human TCR beta sequencing was designed to test whether specific clones found in lesional vitiligo skin differed from the clones found in nonlesional skin and in blood. Broader findings and caveats from the paper: No unique dominant TCR clone was detected, and variation in clonality was observed among vitiligo lesions. Overlap and correlation analysis showed no significant repertoire overlap between biopsies except for each lesion with itself, even within a single patient. TCR sequences were not conserved across biopsy sites or patients, suggesting that different T cell clones infiltrate different lesions, described as private specificity. Working out how much the T cell clones identified in the vitiligo lesions and the human Trm versus Tcm pools each contribute will require future mechanistic studies.

From V the trimming removes 8 bases and from J it removes 7 bases, while the gene matches leave 6 bases of the junction unaccounted for. From the cysteine through the phenylalanine, the CDR3 covers 12 amino acids. CDR3 DNA is the only sequence kept; it has 36 bases, read in frame from the first base. Via the germline V gene, CDR1 is SGHTA and CDR2 FQGNSA. TCR beta chains were amplified from genomic DNA using the immunoSEQ hsTCRB kit. The immunoSEQ service ran the sequencing of the TCR beta libraries on an Illumina MiSeq instrument. Per the original workflow: Repertoire data were analyzed with the immunoSEQ Analyzer. TCRdb mirrors the immuneACCESS table, restricted to in-frame sequences. Some clones are absent from its copies; in checked studies, under half trace to an unresolved V gene, and the reason for the others is unknown. For V, J and clone size, that table is used; D and trimming come from the DNA. The sample data list around 70,000 clones, and roughly 90% of these were observed just once. The ten biggest clones cover around 4.6% of the sample.

Stable vitiligo was defined as no change in lesions over the previous 6 months. To qualify as stable, patients additionally needed to show no confetti depigmentation, which is a clinical sign of active vitiligo. Any patient who had received treatment in the previous three months was excluded. PBMCs were isolated from heparinized blood by Ficoll density gradient centrifugation and were subsequently flash-frozen. The TCR comes from a male donor with vitiligo. Recombination linked TRBV7-2 to TRBJ1-2; 8 nucleotides in the junction match TRBD1. Sequenced: blood. This receptor carries the CDR3 CASADRVFGYTF. DNA sequence: TGTGCCAGCGCGGACAGGGTATTTGGCTACACCTTC. Reference TRBV7-2 and TRBJ1-2 proteins supply the regions before and after the CDR3; the full variable domain is: GAGVSQSPSNKVTEKGKDVELRCDPISGHTALYWYRQSLGQGLEFLIYFQGNSAPDKSGLPSDRFSAERTGGSVSTLTIQRTQQEDSAVYLCASADRVFGYTFGSGTRLTVV.